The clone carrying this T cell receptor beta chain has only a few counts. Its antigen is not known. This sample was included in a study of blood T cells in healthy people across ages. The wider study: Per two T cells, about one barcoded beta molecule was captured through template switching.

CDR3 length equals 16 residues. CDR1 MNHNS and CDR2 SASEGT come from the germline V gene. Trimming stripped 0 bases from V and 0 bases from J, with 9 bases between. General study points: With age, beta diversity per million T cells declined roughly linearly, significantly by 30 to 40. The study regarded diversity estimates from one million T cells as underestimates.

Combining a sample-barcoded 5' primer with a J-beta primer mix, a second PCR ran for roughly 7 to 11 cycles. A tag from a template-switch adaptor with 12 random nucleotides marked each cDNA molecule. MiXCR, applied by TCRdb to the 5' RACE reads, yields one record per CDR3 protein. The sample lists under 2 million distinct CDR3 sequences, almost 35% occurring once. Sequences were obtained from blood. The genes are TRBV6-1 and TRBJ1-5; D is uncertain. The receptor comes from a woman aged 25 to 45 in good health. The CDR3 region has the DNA TGTGCCAGCAGTGAAGCGGGAGGTTATAGCAATCAGCCCCAGCATTTT. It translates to CASSEAGGYSNQPQHF.